This passage covers 19 T cell receptor beta chains from one sample sequenced in a study of identical twins. Each CDR3 protein is one row after TCRdb ran MiXCR on the 5' RACE reads. The sample contains fewer than 500,000 distinct CDR3 sequences, around an eighth of which appear only once. The same sample was also studied in work on yellow fever vaccine responses in identical twins.

The specimen sequenced was CD4+ T cells sorted from blood. The receptors derive from a young woman in good health.

The chain carries TRBV12-3 or TRBV12-4 and TRBJ2-5, with 9 bases matching TRBD2. V lost 7 bases and J lost 2; bases outside the gene matches: 5. This CDR3 spans 14 amino acids. CDR3: CASKTGLAQETQYF. CDR3 coding DNA: TGTGCCAGCAAAACGGGACTAGCACAAGAGACCCAGTACTTC.

The rearrangement links TRBV27 to TRBJ2-7; D remains unclear. Trimming took 6 bases from V and 0 from J, leaving 15 bases between them. The germline V gene encodes CDR1 MNHEY and CDR2 SMNVEV (reference sequence). The CDR3 spans 15 residues. The CDR3 reads CASSLSESLSYEQYF. CDR3 bases: TGTGCCAGCAGCCTTTCGGAGTCCCTCTCCTACGAGCAGTACTTC.

Turning to this clonotype: A clone one base away is much larger, so this may be a read error. V is TRBV25-1 and J is TRBJ2-3, with TRBD2 matching 8 bases. V dropped 4 bases and J dropped 0; count of bases not matched to a gene: 0. The germline V gene has CDR1 MGHDK and CDR2 SYGVNS. This CDR3 is built from 14 residues. CDR3: CASSASGSTDTQYF. The CDR3 nucleotides are TGTGCCAGCAGTGCTAGCGGGAGCACAGATACGCAGTATTTT.

In this sample, this clonotype turned up a few times. The chain links TRBV5-6 to TRBJ2-2, with 9 positions matching TRBD2. Germline V CDR1 and CDR2: SGHDT, YYEEEE. J was trimmed by 1 base and V by 3 bases; bases with no gene match: 4. CDR3 length: 16 amino acids. CDR3 DNA: TGTGCCAGCAGCTGGGCTAGCGGGAAGAACACCGGGGAGCTGTTTTTT. It is translated as CASSWASGKNTGELFF.

This clonotype was picked up a small number of times. The chain has TRBV5-1 and TRBJ2-7; 7 bases are shared with TRBD2. Trimming cost V 5 bases and J 0 bases; bases outside gene matches: 8. Germline CDR1 and CDR2: SGHRS and YFSETQ. The CDR3 has 15 amino acids. The CDR3 DNA reads TGCGCCAGCAGTTACGTGGCGGGAGACTCCTACGAGCAGTACTTC. This translates into CASSYVAGDSYEQYF.

In nucleotides, the CDR3 is TGTGCCATCAGTGGAGGACAGGGTGGCCAAGAGACCCAGTACTTC. It encodes CAISGGQGGQETQYF. V is TRBV10-3 and J is TRBJ2-5; 8 positions agree with TRBD1. Germline assignment: CDR1 ENHRY and CDR2 SYGVKD. The V gene end was trimmed by 4 bases and the J gene end by 1 base; junction bases not matched to a gene: 5. The CDR3 covers 15 residues.

V usage is TRBV3-1 and J usage is TRBJ2-7; D uncertain. Germline loops: CDR1 LGHDT, CDR2 YNNKEL (reference sequence). The CDR3 runs to 15 residues. V lost 3 bases to trimming and J lost 2 bases, with 14 bases between them. Here the CDR3 DNA reads TGTGCCAGCAGCCATAGTTGGCAGGCCGCCTACGAGCAGTACTTC. Translated, it gives CASSHSWQAAYEQYF.

The chain carries TRBV5-1 and TRBJ2-1; D unclear. Germline V CDR1 and CDR2: SGHRS, YFSETQ. The germline V and J ends were trimmed by 3 bases and 9 bases, with 22 bases remaining between them. The CDR3 has 16 residues. This CDR3 reads CASSSDVSSWMAEQFF. In DNA form, the CDR3 reads TGCGCCAGCAGCTCCGACGTGAGCAGTTGGATGGCTGAGCAGTTCTTC. The full variable domain, its missing parts supplied by reference TRBV5-1 and TRBJ2-1, is KAGVTQTPRYLIKTRGQQVTLSCSPISGHRSVSWYQQTPGQGLQFLFEYFSETQRNKGNFPGRFSGRQFSNSRSEMNVSTLELGDSALYLCASSSDVSSWMAEQFFGPGTRLTVL.

This clonotype has only a few counts. This chain links TRBV20-1 with TRBJ2-5; weak D call: TRBD1 (6 bases). The CDR3 runs 12 residues. The ends were cut back, 2 bases at V and 4 bases at J, with 8 bases in the middle. Germline CDR1 reads DFQATT; CDR2 reads SNEGSKA (reference sequence). The CDR3 DNA sequence: TGCAGTGCTAGAACAGGGCCAGAGACCCAGTACTTC. Its protein is CSARTGPETQYF.

The rearrangement joins TRBV7-2 to TRBJ2-7; D gene unclear. Looked up from germline, CDR1 is SGHTA and CDR2 is FQGNSA. V dropped 5 bases and J dropped 2 bases, with 16 bases sitting between them. This CDR3 is built from 15 residues. CDR3 nucleotide sequence: TGTGCCAGCAGCCAAGGCACACTGGGGACCTACGAGCAGTACTTC. Protein: CASSQGTLGTYEQYF.

This clonotype was found a few times. The CDR3 loop is CATSKGLAGGDVNEQFF. The DNA for the CDR3 is TGTGCCACCAGCAAGGGACTAGCGGGTGGGGATGTCAATGAGCAGTTCTTC. The chain couples TRBV15 to TRBJ2-1; 12 nucleotides match TRBD2. V lost 4 bases, J lost 6 bases, and 10 bases stayed unmatched. CDR1 and CDR2 from the germline V gene are LNHNV and YYDKDF (reference sequence). This CDR3 is 17 amino acids long. Variable domain in full (rest from reference TRBV15 and TRBJ2-1): DAMVIQNPRYQVTQFGKPVTLSCSQTLNHNVMYWYQQKSSQAPKLLFHYYDKDFNNEADTPDNFQSRRPNTSFCFLDIRSPGLGDTAMYLCATSKGLAGGDVNEQFFGPGTRLTVL.

The chain's CDR3 is CASSPMGSSYNEQFF. The CDR3 DNA sequence: TGTGCCAGCTCACCAATGGGAAGCTCCTACAATGAGCAGTTCTTC. The rearrangement uses TRBV18 and TRBJ2-1; D not certain. The length of the CDR3 is 15 residues. V shed 2 bases and J shed 0 bases, with 8 bases lying between them. The germline CDR1 and CDR2 sequences are KGHSH and LQKENI.

The CDR3 coding sequence is TGTGCCAGCAGCCCGGGACAGGAATACAATGAGCAGTTCTTC. It encodes CASSPGQEYNEQFF. The rearrangement links TRBV7-8 to TRBJ2-1, with TRBD1 matching over 8 bases. This CDR3 has 14 amino acids. Looked up from germline, CDR1 is SGHVS and CDR2 is FQNEAQ. The trim removed 5 bases at V and 4 bases at J, leaving 4 bases unmatched.

The gene calls are TRBV28 and TRBJ2-2, with D uncertain. This CDR3 is 14 amino acids long. V was trimmed by 9 bases and J by 5 bases, leaving 16 bases between them. CDR1 and CDR2 (germline): MDHEN, SYDVKM. CDR3 bases: TGTGCCAGTGAGACCCCCACCGGGACCGGGGAGCTGTTTTTT. Encoded protein: CASETPTGTGELFF.

The chain joins TRBV2 to TRBJ1-1, with D tentatively TRBD1 (6 bases). The CDR3 has 17 amino acids. V lost 6 bases to trimming and J lost 4 bases, with 24 bases between them. The germline V gene has CDR1 SNHLY and CDR2 FYNNEI. This CDR3 reads CASSQTPNRGSGTEAFF. In DNA form, the CDR3 reads TGTGCCAGCAGCCAAACCCCTAATAGGGGGTCGGGCACTGAAGCTTTCTTT.

This clonotype was seen a few times. V is TRBV7-8 and J is TRBJ2-3, with D perhaps TRBD1 or TRBD2 (6 bases each). V lost 3 bases to trimming and J lost 6 bases, with 16 bases between them. Germline CDR1 reads SGHVS; CDR2 reads FQNEAQ. There are 15 residues in the CDR3. DNA for the CDR3: TGTGCCAGCAGCTTGGGGCTGGGGGGCCGGGATACGCAGTATTTT. Its protein is CASSLGLGGRDTQYF.

This clonotype was detected only a few times. V and J are TRBV5-1 and TRBJ2-2, with D perhaps given as TRBD1 or TRBD2 (6 bases each). CDR3 size: 16 residues. CDR1 is SGHRS, CDR2 YFSETQ, per germline. Trimming removed 2 bases at V and 2 bases at J, with 13 bases between. This CDR3 reads CASSFIGGPNTGELFF. The CDR3 bases are TGCGCCAGCAGCTTCATCGGGGGCCCAAACACCGGGGAGCTGTTTTTT.

This clonotype has only a few counts. The chain has TRBV4-1 and TRBJ2-2; no clear D gene. CDR3 length: 16 amino acids. Germline V gives CDR1 MGHRA, CDR2 YSYEKL. Trimming took off 0 bases at V and 4 bases at J, with 12 bases between the two ends. The CDR3 coding sequence is TGCGCCAGCAGCCAAGAGAAAGCCTCTTTCACCGGGGAGCTGTTTTTT. Translating it yields CASSQEKASFTGELFF.

This rearrangement joins TRBV24-1 to TRBJ2-3; tentative D call: TRBD2 (5 bases). Germline V gives CDR1 KGHDR, CDR2 SFDVKD. The CDR3 is 16 residues long. V dropped 3 bases and J dropped 0 bases, with 12 bases sitting between them. The CDR3 DNA reads as TGTGCCACCAGTGATCCCGGGATTTCTAGCACAGATACGCAGTATTTT. This codes for CATSDPGISSTDTQYF.